The clone carrying this T cell receptor delta chain is classed as large. Antigen specificity is unknown. Reverse transcription of PBMC RNA used primers specific for the gamma and delta chains. TCRdb redid the clone calls on the RT-PCR reads with CATT. The data contain 960 or so delta-chain clones, over 7.5% of them seen just once; the ten biggest clones take up 4.5% to 7%. The data derive from a study of delta chains in infants with herpesvirus infections. About the study: From birth, Ugandan infants were followed prospectively for primary CMV infection.

Study findings and constraints: The public clonotype appeared only at the first post-infection time point and was absent in uninfected infants. The public clonotype decayed quickly, seemingly gone after about 2 months.

Trimming removed 3 bases from V and 0 bases from J; junction bases left unmatched: 10. This CDR3 is built from 21 residues. The germline V gene encodes CDR1 GEAIGNYY and CDR2 EKD. Here the sequenced sample was peripheral blood, taken at time point 2 of longitudinal follow-up. This TCR came from a human donor who was a Ugandan infant, either HIV-exposed or HIV-unexposed (not recorded which). The chain couples TRDV2 to TRDJ3, with 13 bases identical to TRDD3. Here the CDR3 DNA reads TGTGCCTGTGACCCTTTACTGGGGGATACGACCAGCTCCTGGGACACCCGACAGATGTTTTTC. This translates into CACDPLLGDTTSSWDTRQMFF.